This TCR beta chain was recovered during a study of CD8 T cells in ankylosing spondylitis. Study-level results: CD8+ by phenotype, disease-linked clones were relatively rare in peripheral blood. A motif of under ten highly homologous TCR beta variants was seen as apparently characteristic of ankylosing spondylitis blood. Reported data indicate significant enrichment of disease-linked clones within matched ankylosing spondylitis synovial fluid. Certain motif variants had earlier been reported in reactive arthritis synovial fluid and blood.

CDR3 length: 12 residues. The V gene end was trimmed by 4 bases and the J gene end by 8 bases; junction bases not matched to a gene: 4. Per germline, CDR1 SQVTM and CDR2 ANQGSEA. Each TCR beta library was made by quantitative 5'-RACE that incorporated molecular barcodes. MiXCR, applied by TCRdb to the 5' RACE reads, yields one record per CDR3 protein. The sample gives fewer than 650,000 distinct CDR3 sequences, more than 9.5% of which show up once; about 6.8% is in the top ten. About this clonotype: Its cognate antigen is unknown.

Input material: blood, either unsorted or a sorted T cell fraction (not recorded which). The chain has TRBV29-1 and TRBJ1-4; 7 bases are a match to TRBD1. This receptor was taken from a male donor with ankylosing spondylitis. The CDR3 loop is CSVGQGSEKLFF. CDR3 sequence (DNA): TGCAGCGTTGGACAGGGAAGCGAAAAACTGTTTTTT.